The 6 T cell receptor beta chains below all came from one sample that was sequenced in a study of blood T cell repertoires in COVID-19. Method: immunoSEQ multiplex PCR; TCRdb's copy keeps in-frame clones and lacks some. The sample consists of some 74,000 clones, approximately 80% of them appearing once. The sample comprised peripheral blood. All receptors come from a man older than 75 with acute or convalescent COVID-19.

The CDR3 nucleotides are TGTGCCAGCAGCGGGACGGGGGGGCTTCAAGAGACCCAGTACTTC. This encodes CASSGTGGLQETQYF. The chain carries TRBV6-5 and TRBJ2-5; 8 bases align to TRBD2. This CDR3 spans 15 amino acids. The V gene's germline CDR1 is MNHEY and CDR2 SVGAGI. The V segment lost 6 bases and the J segment 2 bases; nucleotides outside the gene matches: 8.

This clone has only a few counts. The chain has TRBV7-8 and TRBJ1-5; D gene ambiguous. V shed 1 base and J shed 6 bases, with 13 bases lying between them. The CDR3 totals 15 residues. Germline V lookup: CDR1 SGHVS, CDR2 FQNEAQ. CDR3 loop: CASSLGTDPFQPQHF. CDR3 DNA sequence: TGTGCCAGCAGCTTAGGTACAGACCCCTTTCAGCCCCAGCATTTT.

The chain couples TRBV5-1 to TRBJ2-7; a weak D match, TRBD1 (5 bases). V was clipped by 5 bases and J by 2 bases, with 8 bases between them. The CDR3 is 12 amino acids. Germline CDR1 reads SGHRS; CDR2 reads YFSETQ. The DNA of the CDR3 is TGCGCCAGCAGGGACATAACCTACGAGCAGTACTTC. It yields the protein CASRDITYEQYF. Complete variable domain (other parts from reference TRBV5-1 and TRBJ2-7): KAGVTQTPRYLIKTRGQQVTLSCSPISGHRSVSWYQQTPGQGLQFLFEYFSETQRNKGNFPGRFSGRQFSNSRSEMNVSTLELGDSALYLCASRDITYEQYFGPGTRLTVT.

The CDR3 coding sequence is TGTGCCAGCAGCTTGTACGGGAAGAATTCACCCCTCCACTTT. Residues: CASSLYGKNSPLHF. The V gene is TRBV5-4, the J gene TRBJ1-6; the D is unclear. V was trimmed by 1 base and J by 7 bases, leaving 9 bases between them. The CDR3 has 14 residues. The germline V gene encodes CDR1 SGHNT and CDR2 YYREEE (reference sequence).

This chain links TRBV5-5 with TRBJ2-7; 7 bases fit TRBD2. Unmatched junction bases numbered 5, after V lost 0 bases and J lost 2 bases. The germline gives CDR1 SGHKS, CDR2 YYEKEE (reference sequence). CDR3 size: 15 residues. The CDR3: CASSLAAGQTYEQYF. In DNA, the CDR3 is TGTGCCAGCAGCTTGGCAGCGGGGCAGACCTACGAGCAGTACTTC. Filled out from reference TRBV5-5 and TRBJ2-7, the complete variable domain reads DAGVTQSPTHLIKTRGQQVTLRCSPISGHKSVSWYQQVLGQGPQFIFQYYEKEERGRGNFPDRFSARQFPNYSSELNVNALLLGDSALYLCASSLAAGQTYEQYFGPGTRLTVT.

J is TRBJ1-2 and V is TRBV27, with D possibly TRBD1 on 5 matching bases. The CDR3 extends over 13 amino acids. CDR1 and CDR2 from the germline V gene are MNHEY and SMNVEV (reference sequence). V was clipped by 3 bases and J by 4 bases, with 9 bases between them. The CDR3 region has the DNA TGTGCCAGCAGTTTTATCGGGGGCTATGGCTACACCTTC. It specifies CASSFIGGYGYTF.